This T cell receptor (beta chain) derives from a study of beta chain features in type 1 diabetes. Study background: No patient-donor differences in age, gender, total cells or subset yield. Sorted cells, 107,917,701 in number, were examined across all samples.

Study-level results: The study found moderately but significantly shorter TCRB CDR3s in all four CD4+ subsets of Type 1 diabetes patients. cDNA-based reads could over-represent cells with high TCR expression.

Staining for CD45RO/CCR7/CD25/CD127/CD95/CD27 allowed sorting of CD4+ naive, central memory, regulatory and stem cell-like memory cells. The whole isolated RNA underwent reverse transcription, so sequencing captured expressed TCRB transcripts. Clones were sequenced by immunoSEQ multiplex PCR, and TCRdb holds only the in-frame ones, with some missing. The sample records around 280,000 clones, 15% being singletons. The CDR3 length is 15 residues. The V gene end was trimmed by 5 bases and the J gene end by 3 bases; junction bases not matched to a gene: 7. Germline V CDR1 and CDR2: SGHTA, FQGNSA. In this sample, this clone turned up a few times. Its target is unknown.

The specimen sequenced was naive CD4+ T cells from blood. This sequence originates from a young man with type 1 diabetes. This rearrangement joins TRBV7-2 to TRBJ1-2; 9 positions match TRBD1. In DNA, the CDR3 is TGTGCCAGCAGCCCCACTCGGGACAGGGACTATGGCTACACCTTC. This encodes CASSPTRDRDYGYTF.